This TCR beta chain was found in a study of T cell responses to AZD1222 COVID-19 vaccine (dated by TCRdb to the early 2020s). About the full investigation: A total of more than 230 trial participants underwent TCR sequencing, of whom some 210 received two doses of AZD1222 and roughly 25 received two doses of the MenACWY control vaccine. Trial participants were enrolled by age into subgroups of 18-55, 56-69 and 70-plus years, and about 150, 27 and 61 TCR-sequenced participants, respectively, were included in these subgroups. Results the study describes overall, beyond this receptor: Only five or six AZD1222 recipients were SARS-CoV-2 seropositive at baseline, limiting conclusions about previously exposed vaccinees. After two AZD1222 doses, spike-specific TCR breadth and depth were significantly higher than at day 0 and than in MenACWY recipients. No day 14 peak-response samples were available, so repertoires were characterized only after the peak T cell response. Reportedly, close to half of the unique spike-specific TCRs recognized epitopes lying outside the regions that are mutated in the B.1.351 and B.1.1.7 variants. Most participants were white British and females outnumbered males, and the authors suggested that clonal diversity may have been underestimated. The 56-69-year group was small, and its depth increase did not reach significance, likely because of low power. Vaccine-associated CD4 TCRs spanned the whole spike protein, with dominant responses in regions 160-218 and 743-854.

A remark on this clone: The clone's antigen remains unknown. No per-base quality is available; no much larger clone lies one base away.

CDR1 and CDR2, per the germline V gene, are SGDLS and YYNGEE. At the junction V is shortened by 0 bases and J by 0 bases, with 16 bases in between. The CDR3 runs 17 amino acids, cysteine and phenylalanine included. The retained sequence is limited to the CDR3, 51 bases, with the frame set at the first base. The CDR3 regions of human TCRbeta chains were analyzed by immunosequencing. Concerning the study's data processing: Repertoire TCRs were matched against a reference library of SARS-CoV-2-specific TCRs generated with the MIRA antigen-specificity platform. Breadth was defined as the fraction of unique TCRs that were SARS-CoV-2-associated, and depth was defined as the fraction of total T cells that were SARS-CoV-2-associated. Each spike-specific TCR was assigned to its reactive spike region and to a CD4 or CD8 class using the MIRA data. Log10-transformed breadth and depth values were compared by one-way ANOVA with Sidak's multiple comparisons tests. As stored in TCRdb, this immuneACCESS dataset retains in-frame rearrangements with V and J assigned. A fraction of the clones does not appear; measured against another copy, unresolved V genes explain less than half of the discrepancy, and the remainder lacks a known reason. The DNA was the basis for D and trimming; V, J and clone size are from that table. This sample holds 140,000 to 150,000 clones; over 80% were observed only once. Roughly 2.8% of the sample comes from the top ten.

Per the publication, the time point label means: baseline before first vaccination. The treatment or condition label, read with the paper, signifies: meningococcal conjugate vaccine given as trial control. Samples from vaccinated people were obtained from the UK trials COV001 and COV002, which included a single-blind randomized controlled phase 2/3 trial of AZD1222 (ChAdOx1 nCoV-19) in healthy adults. For TCRbeta chain sequencing, PBMC samples from trial participants were taken at day 0 and at day 28 after the second dose. The rearrangement combines TRBV9 with TRBJ2-7; TRBD2 is possibly the D segment (6 matching bases). Sequences were derived from peripheral blood, sampled on day 0 of MenACWY control vaccination. The receptor was derived from an adult in good health. The nucleotide sequence is given as TGTGCCAGCAGCGTAGGAGTTAGCGGCGGATTCTCCTACGAGCAGTACTTC. Translated, it gives CASSVGVSGGFSYEQYF.